These 14 T cell receptor beta chains were sequenced from one sample in a study of T cells after yellow fever vaccination. Each CDR3 protein is one row after TCRdb ran MiXCR on the 5' RACE reads. The sample holds more than 300,000 distinct CDR3 sequences, around 4.5% seen once. The sample was PBMCs, taken 15 days after the yellow fever booster vaccination. The receptors here all came from a man aged 18 to 30 who received the YFV17D yellow fever vaccine.

This clonotype appeared a few times. The chain couples TRBV28 to TRBJ1-6; D might be TRBD1 (5 bases). From germline, CDR1 is MDHEN and CDR2 SYDVKM. The CDR3 is 14 amino acids. Trimming cost V 3 bases and J 3 bases, with 6 bases left between them. CDR3 region: CASSLGLYNSPLHF. The DNA of the CDR3 is TGTGCCAGCAGTTTGGGGCTCTATAATTCACCCCTCCACTTT.

This clonotype was seen ten or more times. The V gene is TRBV5-1, the J gene TRBJ2-7, with D perhaps being TRBD1 or TRBD2 (5 bases each). V lost 1 base and J lost 5, with 13 bases in between. Germline values: CDR1 SGHRS, CDR2 YFSETQ. This CDR3 comprises 14 residues. CDR3 nucleotides: TGCGCCAGCAGCTTGAGGGCGCAGGGAGACGAGCAGTACGTC. Its protein product is CASSLRAQGDEQYV.

This clonotype was picked up many times. V usage is TRBV6-2 or TRBV6-3 and J usage is TRBJ2-2; maybe TRBD1 (5 bases). Trimming removed 5 bases from V and 0 bases from J, with 10 bases in between. In germline, CDR1 is MNHEY, CDR2 SVGEGT. The CDR3 is made up of 15 amino acids. The CDR3 spells CASSKGMANTGELFF. The CDR3 DNA follows: TGTGCCAGCAGTAAGGGGATGGCGAACACCGGGGAGCTGTTTTTT.

This clonotype has just a few counts. The J gene is TRBJ2-5, the V gene TRBV6-1, with 11 bases matching TRBD2. Germline-derived CDR1 and CDR2 are MNHNS and SASEGT. The CDR3 runs to 17 residues. V lost 1 base, J lost 7 bases, and 11 bases stayed unmatched. CDR3 sequence reads: CASSEGGLAGGFGTQYF. CDR3 sequence (DNA): TGTGCCAGCAGTGAAGGCGGGCTAGCGGGGGGTTTCGGGACCCAGTACTTC.

This clonotype occurred many times. The CDR3 is CASSTGNTEAFF. CDR3 sequence (DNA): TGTGCCAGCAGCACAGGGAACACTGAAGCTTTCTTT. The genes are TRBV7-9 and TRBJ1-1; D perhaps matches TRBD1 (5 bases). Germline V gene sequence: CDR1 SEHNR, CDR2 FQNEAQ (reference sequence). The germline V and J ends were trimmed by 5 bases and 1 base, with 5 bases remaining between them. This CDR3 is built from 12 residues.

There are many counts of this clonotype. The V and J genes are TRBV5-1 and TRBJ2-1; D uncertain. The CDR3 is made up of 12 amino acids. Trimming pared 1 base from V and 8 bases from J, leaving 7 bases between. CDR1 is SGHRS, CDR2 YFSETQ, per germline. The CDR3, as DNA: TGCGCCAGCAGCTTGCAGTACGATGAGCAGTTCTTC. This sequence encodes CASSLQYDEQFF. Variable domain in full (rest from reference TRBV5-1 and TRBJ2-1): KAGVTQTPRYLIKTRGQQVTLSCSPISGHRSVSWYQQTPGQGLQFLFEYFSETQRNKGNFPGRFSGRQFSNSRSEMNVSTLELGDSALYLCASSLQYDEQFFGPGTRLTVL.

This rearrangement joins TRBV4-2 to TRBJ1-5, with a tentative D call TRBD1 (5 bases). The CDR3 has 14 amino acids. Germline CDR1 LGHNA, CDR2 YNFKEQ. V lost 3 bases and J lost 5, with 11 bases in between. The CDR3 bases are TGTGCCAGCAGCCACGGTGGGACGTATCAGCCCCAGCATTTT. Protein: CASSHGGTYQPQHF.

In this sample, this clonotype turned up a few times. At one end the junction does not follow the germline gene, possibly because of a read error. The chain uses TRBV7-7 and TRBJ2-5; D perhaps matches TRBD1 (5 bases). Germline loops: CDR1 SSHAT, CDR2 FNYEAQ (reference sequence). The CDR3 is made up of 14 amino acids. The CDR3 sequence: CASSRGQLYGTQYF. In nucleotides, the CDR3 is TGTGCTAGCAGCCGCGGACAACTCTACGGGACCCAGTACTTC.

This clonotype was detected ten times or more. The chain employs TRBV6-6 and TRBJ2-3; no clear D. This CDR3 has 13 residues. Trimming cost V 5 bases and J 4 bases, with 10 bases left between them. Germline CDR1 MNHNY, CDR2 SVGAGI (reference sequence). CDR3 residues: CASSTPTSDTQYF. For the CDR3, the DNA is TGTGCCAGCAGTACACCAACGTCAGATACGCAGTATTTT.

Ten or more counts support this clonotype. For the CDR3, the DNA is TGTGCCAGCAGCGCAGGACAGGGTCAGCCCCAGCATTTT. Translated: CASSAGQGQPQHF. The J gene is TRBJ1-5, the V gene TRBV7-2; 8 bases are shared with TRBD1. The CDR3 length is 13 residues. V was clipped by 5 bases and J by 6 bases; unmatched bases: 3. The germline V gene has CDR1 SGHTA and CDR2 FQGNSA.

This clonotype has at least ten counts. The chain uses TRBV7-9 and TRBJ1-2; D not certain. CDR3 length: 13 residues. The germline V gene encodes CDR1 SEHNR and CDR2 FQNEAQ (reference sequence). V shed 5 bases and J shed 0 bases, with 7 bases lying between them. The CDR3 DNA reads TGTGCCAGCAGCCCTAATGCTAACTATGGCTACACCTTC. As protein: CASSPNANYGYTF. The full variable domain, completed using reference TRBV7-9 and TRBJ1-2, is DTGVSQNPRHKITKRGQNVTFRCDPISEHNRLYWYRQTLGQGPEFLTYFQNEAQLEKSRLLSDRFSAERPKGSFSTLEIQRTEQGDSAMYLCASSPNANYGYTFGSGTRLTVV.

The gene calls are TRBV2 and TRBJ1-3, with 7 bases fitting TRBD1. V gave up 10 bases and J gave up 3 bases; unmatched junction bases: 9. This CDR3 region has 14 residues. From germline, CDR1 is SNHLY and CDR2 FYNNEI. This chain's CDR3 is CATPSTGSGNTIYF. In DNA form, the CDR3 reads TGTGCCACCCCCTCGACAGGGAGTGGAAACACCATATATTTT.

This clonotype has a count of ten or more. The chain couples TRBV6-2 or TRBV6-3 to TRBJ2-5, with 7 positions matching TRBD2. There are 15 residues in the CDR3. The germline V gene encodes CDR1 MNHEY and CDR2 SVGEGT. The V and J ends lost 5 bases and 9 bases, in that order; junction bases with no gene match: 15. The CDR3 sequence is CASSQRRGWGGAQYF. CDR3 in DNA: TGTGCCAGCAGTCAGCGACGGGGCTGGGGAGGGGCCCAGTACTTC.

At least ten counts were recorded for this clonotype. DNA for the CDR3: TGTGCCAGCAGGAGGGCCCAGACAGATACGCAGTATTTT. Its translation: CASRRAQTDTQYF. J is TRBJ2-3 and V is TRBV6-5, with D possibly being TRBD2 (5 bases). V was pared by 6 bases and J by 3 bases, with 10 bases between. Germline loops: CDR1 MNHEY, CDR2 SVGAGI. The CDR3 runs to 13 residues.